The subject of this entry is one T cell receptor beta chain. The antigen is not known. This entry belongs to a study of T cells expressing NK-cell markers. Turning to the study itself: The study sequenced eight donors, seven HCMV-seropositive and one seronegative. Findings and limits, study-wide: Researchers report these clonotypes also headed the CD3+CD56-NKG2C+ fraction in a handful of donors.

CDR3 length: 16 residues. Looked up from germline, CDR1 is GTSNPN and CDR2 is SVGIG (reference sequence). The TCR beta cDNA came from 5'RACE template switching with UMIs. TCRdb processed the 5' RACE reads again and assigns one entry to each CDR3 protein, with no DNA. The sample's table shows about 390,000 distinct CDR3 sequences. The TCR was taken from a woman aged 45-65 years in good health. Source material: blood T cells: a sorted CD56 or NKG2C T cell subset, CD4+ or CD8+ T cells, or bulk PBMC T cells (not recorded which). The rearrangement uses TRBV30 and TRBJ2-7; the D call of TRBD1 rests on TCRdb alone, since no DNA is present to check it. The CDR3 reads CACSTGAVPLPYEQYF.